Below are 31 T cell receptor beta chains sequenced from a single sample in a study of blood T cell repertoires in COVID-19. The data were produced by immunoSEQ multiplex PCR, yet TCRdb's version contains in-frame clones alone and is incomplete. The sample lists 410,000 or so clones, around 86% occurring once. Sample: peripheral blood. Source of these receptors: a woman in her twenties or thirties with active or convalescent COVID-19.

About this clone itself: An end of the junction does not agree with germline; a read error may underlie this. The CDR3 nucleotides are TGTGCCAACAGTCTAGGGGGCCTGAACACTGAAGCTTTCTTT. This sequence encodes CANSLGGLNTEAFF. The V and J genes are TRBV2 and TRBJ1-1; 7 bases are shared with TRBD1. The CDR3 consists of 14 residues. CDR1 and CDR2 (germline): SNHLY, FYNNEI.

The V call is TRBV20-1, the J call TRBJ2-7; D may be TRBD1 (6 bases). The germline gives CDR1 DFQATT, CDR2 SNEGSKA (reference sequence). V was pared by 3 bases and J by 7 bases, with 10 bases between. The CDR3 length is 11 residues. Here the CDR3 DNA reads TGCAGTGCTAGCAGGGGTCCGGAGCAGTACTTC. Translating it yields CSASRGPEQYF.

The chain couples TRBV25-1 to TRBJ2-7; D is possibly TRBD2 (6 bases). The V gene lost 1 base and the J gene lost 5 bases, with 12 bases spanning the gap. This CDR3 spans 14 amino acids. CDR1 and CDR2 from the germline V gene are MGHDK and SYGVNS. CDR3 bases: TGTGCCAGCAGTGAATGGGGGGATAGTAACGAGCAGTACTTC. Protein product: CASSEWGDSNEQYF.

The chain couples TRBV3-1 (or the pseudogene TRBV3-2) to TRBJ1-6; the match to TRBD1 covers 7 bases. Looked up from germline, CDR1 is LGHDT and CDR2 is YNNKEL (reference sequence). The CDR3 is 15 residues long. The V segment lost 2 bases and the J segment 10 bases; nucleotides outside the gene matches: 8. In DNA, the CDR3 is TGTGCCAGCAGCCAAACCGACAGGGCGAACTCACCCCTCCACTTT. This gives the protein CASSQTDRANSPLHF.

V gene TRBV7-9 combines with J gene TRBJ1-1, with D unresolved. In germline, CDR1 is SEHNR, CDR2 FQNEAQ (reference sequence). The CDR3 totals 13 residues. Trimming removed 3 bases from V and 1 base from J, with 6 bases in between. CDR3 in amino acids: CASSFSENTEAFF. The CDR3 bases are TGTGCCAGCAGCTTCTCAGAGAACACTGAAGCTTTCTTT. Based on the CDR3 plus reference TRBV7-9 and TRBJ1-1, the full variable domain is DTGVSQNPRHKITKRGQNVTFRCDPISEHNRLYWYRQTLGQGPEFLTYFQNEAQLEKSRLLSDRFSAERPKGSFSTLEIQRTEQGDSAMYLCASSFSENTEAFFGQGTRLTVV.

The chain combines TRBV4-2 with TRBJ2-1, with 7 bases that match TRBD1. The CDR3 is made up of 16 amino acids. Germline loops: CDR1 LGHNA, CDR2 YNFKEQ. V lost 2 bases and J lost 4; bases outside the gene matches: 8. The CDR3 sequence is CASSQTQGQKYNEQFF. The CDR3 region has the DNA TGTGCCAGCAGCCAAACCCAGGGACAGAAATACAATGAGCAGTTCTTC.

The CDR3: CASSQPAGEREKLFF. The CDR3 DNA reads TGCGCCAGCAGCCAACCGGCGGGGGAGCGAGAAAAACTGTTTTTT. This chain links TRBV4-1 with TRBJ1-4, with a weak D call TRBD1 (5 bases). The V end lost 2 bases, the J end lost 8 bases, and 15 bases lay between the germline ends. CDR3 length: 15 residues. Germline V gives CDR1 MGHRA, CDR2 YSYEKL.

Comments on this clone: Other DNA sequences from this sample encode an identical CDR3 as well. The chain couples TRBV27 to TRBJ2-1, with 7 bases fitting TRBD2. Unmatched junction bases numbered 2, after V lost 3 bases and J lost 0 bases. The germline V gene encodes CDR1 MNHEY and CDR2 SMNVEV (reference sequence). The CDR3 runs to 15 residues. CDR3 region: CASSLGGSSYNEQFF. DNA of the CDR3: TGTGCCAGCAGTTTGGGAGGGAGCTCCTACAATGAGCAGTTCTTC.

The chain links TRBV5-6 to TRBJ1-5, with 7 bases lining up with TRBD1. V was clipped by 1 base and J by 3 bases; unmatched bases: 4. The CDR3 runs to 15 residues. CDR1 and CDR2 from the germline V gene are SGHDT and YYEEEE. The CDR3 protein is CASSLRDSHNQPQHF. CDR3 coding DNA: TGTGCCAGCAGCTTGAGGGACAGTCACAATCAGCCCCAGCATTTT.

The V and J genes are TRBV11-2 and TRBJ1-2, with D perhaps matching TRBD1 (5 bases). CDR1 is SGHAT and CDR2 is FQNNGV in the germline V gene. The CDR3 has 15 residues. The V end was cut by 4 bases, the J end by 7 bases, with 19 bases between. The CDR3 sequence: CASSSPVGRDSGYTF. The DNA of the CDR3 is TGTGCCAGCAGCTCCCCGGTCGGAAGGGACTCTGGCTACACCTTC.

This rearrangement joins TRBV5-6 to TRBJ1-6; 11 bases match TRBD1. The CDR3 is 16 amino acids. Germline V gene data show CDR1 as SGHDT and CDR2 as YYEEEE. V was pared by 6 bases and J by 3 bases, with 5 bases of the junction left unmatched. The CDR3 nucleotides are TGTGCCAGCACCCGGACAGGGGGCCTCTATAATTCACCCCTCCACTTT. It encodes CASTRTGGLYNSPLHF.

The chain carries TRBV30 and TRBJ1-4; possible D gene TRBD1, 5 bases. V was trimmed by 0 bases and J by 5 bases, leaving 10 bases between them. Germline V gene sequence: CDR1 GTSNPN, CDR2 SVGIG (reference sequence). The CDR3 sequence is 14 residues long. CDR3 sequence (DNA): TGTGCCTGGAGTGTACGGGGGGGGAATGAAAAACTGTTTTTT. This encodes CAWSVRGGNEKLFF.

The rearrangement links TRBV4-1 to TRBJ1-4, with TRBD1 identical over 9 bases. From germline, CDR1 is MGHRA and CDR2 YSYEKL. J gave up 7 bases and V 4 bases, and 7 bases lay outside the gene matches. This CDR3 has 15 amino acids. CDR3 protein: CASSPTGGAGEKLFF. CDR3 DNA: TGCGCCAGCAGCCCTACAGGGGGCGCAGGTGAAAAACTGTTTTTT.

This chain joins TRBV25-1 and TRBJ2-1; D remains unclear. CDR3 length: 16 amino acids. The germline gives CDR1 MGHDK, CDR2 SYGVNS. V lost 3 bases and J 0 bases, leaving 12 bases between the germline ends. This CDR3 is CASSDPHASSYNEQFF. The CDR3, as DNA: TGTGCCAGCAGTGATCCCCACGCGAGCTCCTACAATGAGCAGTTCTTC.

This clone was recorded a few times. The chain joins TRBV6-5 to TRBJ1-2, with 9 bases lining up with TRBD1. V shed 6 bases and J 1 base; nucleotides not matched to a gene: 3. This CDR3 is 14 amino acids long. Germline V gene sequence: CDR1 MNHEY, CDR2 SVGAGI. The CDR3: CASRRTGVNYGYTF. The CDR3 region has the DNA TGTGCCAGCAGAAGGACAGGGGTTAACTATGGCTACACCTTC.

This clone turned up a few times. Here the CDR3 reads CASSIDGGFQPQHF. DNA for the CDR3: TGTGCCAGTAGTATAGATGGCGGGTTTCAGCCCCAGCATTTT. J is TRBJ1-5 and V is TRBV19, with unresolved D. Germline CDR1 reads LNHDA; CDR2 reads SQIVND (reference sequence). CDR3 length: 14 residues. The V end was cut by 0 bases, the J end by 6 bases, with 9 bases between.

This sequence joins TRBV5-6 and TRBJ1-4, with 7 positions matching TRBD1. Germline CDR1 reads SGHDT; CDR2 reads YYEEEE. The length of the CDR3 is 16 residues. Trimming removed 2 bases from V and 4 bases from J; junction bases left unmatched: 8. The CDR3 is CASSFGQVGVNEKLFF. CDR3 nucleotide sequence: TGTGCCAGCAGCTTTGGACAGGTGGGGGTTAATGAAAAACTGTTTTTT.

This clone was counted only a few times. This CDR3 reads CASSYGRSGNTIYF. As DNA, the CDR3 is TGTGCCAGCAGTTACGGCAGATCTGGAAACACCATATATTTT. V and J are TRBV6-5 and TRBJ1-3; D unclear. The CDR3 is 14 amino acids. The germline gives CDR1 MNHEY, CDR2 SVGAGI. Deletions cut 2 bases from V and 1 base from J, with 6 bases between.

This chain connects TRBV19 to TRBJ1-4; a weak D match, TRBD1 (5 bases). Germline loops: CDR1 LNHDA, CDR2 SQIVND (reference sequence). The V gene lost 7 bases and the J gene lost 7 bases, with 19 bases spanning the gap. The CDR3 sequence is 15 residues long. The CDR3 protein is CASKVSSGTGEKLFF. Written as DNA, the CDR3 is TGTGCCAGTAAGGTATCGTCGGGGACTGGTGAAAAACTGTTTTTT.

The genes are TRBV3-1 (or the pseudogene TRBV3-2) and TRBJ2-7, with a weak D call TRBD2 (5 bases). V gave up 1 base and J gave up 0 bases, with 16 bases separating them. Per germline, CDR1 LGHDT and CDR2 YNNKEL (reference sequence). The CDR3 is 17 residues long. The CDR3 bases are TGTGCCAGCAGCCAAGCCACCGGGAAACGGCCCTCCTACGAGCAGTACTTC. Encoded protein: CASSQATGKRPSYEQYF.

The chain carries TRBV11-2 and TRBJ2-1; D is undetermined. The CDR3 is made up of 15 amino acids. The germline gives CDR1 SGHAT, CDR2 FQNNGV. The V end was cut by 1 base, the J end by 2 bases, with 9 bases between. CDR3: CASSLVPGPYNEQFF. CDR3 nucleotide sequence: TGTGCCAGCAGCTTAGTCCCGGGTCCCTACAATGAGCAGTTCTTC.

This clone appeared a single time. The chain couples TRBV7-9 to TRBJ1-6; D is possibly TRBD1 (5 bases). The CDR3 is 15 amino acids. With 3 bases removed from V and 7 bases from J, the gap between germline ends came to 13 bases. Germline-derived CDR1 and CDR2 are SEHNR and FQNEAQ (reference sequence). CDR3 loop: CASSFAGHKNSPLHF. DNA of the CDR3: TGTGCCAGCAGCTTTGCCGGACACAAGAATTCACCCCTCCACTTT.

V is TRBV5-4 and J is TRBJ1-4, with D possibly TRBD1 on 5 matching bases. CDR3 length equals 14 residues. V gave up 4 bases and J gave up 3 bases, with 10 bases separating them. CDR1 is SGHNT and CDR2 is YYREEE in the germline V gene (reference sequence). CDR3 sequence (DNA): TGTGCCAGCAGCGTGGGACTCTCTAATGAAAAACTGTTTTTT. Its translation is CASSVGLSNEKLFF.

The chain uses TRBV2 and TRBJ1-1, with TRBD1 as a possible D gene (5 bases). The CDR3 runs 14 residues. CDR1 and CDR2 (germline): SNHLY, FYNNEI. V lost 9 bases and J 3 bases, leaving 17 bases between the germline ends. CDR3 coding DNA: TGTGCCAGAACAAAAGGGACTTTGGACACTGAAGCTTTCTTT. Translating it yields CARTKGTLDTEAFF.

The chain recombines TRBV12-3 or TRBV12-4 with TRBJ1-3; D unclear. CDR3 length equals 13 residues. Trimming cost V 3 bases and J 2 bases, with 5 bases left between them. The CDR3 DNA reads TGTGCCAGCAGTTTCGGTCCTGGAAACACCATATATTTT. Translating it yields CASSFGPGNTIYF.

This CDR3 reads CASSPSPGTGVLQTQYF. The CDR3 bases are TGTGCCAGCAGCCCCTCCCCCGGGACAGGGGTATTGCAAACCCAGTACTTC. The chain joins TRBV7-9 to TRBJ2-5; TRBD1 agrees at 10 bases. V shed 5 bases, J shed 8 bases, and the junction held 17 bases outside the gene matches. CDR1 and CDR2 from the germline V gene are SEHNR and FQNEAQ (reference sequence). The length of the CDR3 is 17 residues.

The genes are TRBV5-4 and TRBJ1-1; D is undetermined. V was shortened by 3 bases and J by 1 base, with 7 bases between the two germline ends. Per the germline V gene, CDR1 is SGHNT and CDR2 is YYREEE (reference sequence). This CDR3 region has 13 residues. CDR3 in amino acids: CASSSDTNTEAFF. DNA of the CDR3: TGTGCCAGCAGCTCAGACACGAACACTGAAGCTTTCTTT.

This clone was seen only a few times. The V and J genes are TRBV7-9 and TRBJ1-1; possibly TRBD1 for D (6 bases). The germline V and J ends were trimmed by 7 bases and 8 bases, with 29 bases remaining between them. CDR1 and CDR2 from the germline V gene are SEHNR and FQNEAQ (reference sequence). This CDR3 region has 17 residues. CDR3 sequence: CASTQKDRLEIASEAFF. CDR3 coding DNA: TGTGCCAGCACCCAAAAGGACAGACTCGAAATAGCGAGCGAAGCTTTCTTT.

The rearrangement joins TRBV6-5 to TRBJ1-1, with 7 bases aligning to TRBD1. Trimming at V came to 6 bases and at J to 2 bases, leaving 6 bases not matched to a gene. The CDR3 runs to 14 residues. Germline CDR1 is MNHEY and CDR2 is SVGAGI. This CDR3 is CASRNRGFNTEAFF. DNA for the CDR3: TGTGCCAGCAGAAACAGGGGATTTAACACTGAAGCTTTCTTT.

The chain couples TRBV6-6 to TRBJ1-5, with D maybe TRBD1 (6 bases). With 8 bases removed from V and 2 bases from J, the gap between germline ends came to 19 bases. Germline CDR1 reads MNHNY; CDR2 reads SVGAGI (reference sequence). The CDR3 spans 16 residues. The DNA for the CDR3 is TGTGCCAGCGCCCCGAGTGGGGGGGCGGGCAATCAGCCCCAGCATTTT. Residues: CASAPSGGAGNQPQHF.

This clone has a single count. The chain links TRBV15 to TRBJ2-1; 8 nucleotides match TRBD1. The CDR3 length is 16 residues. The J segment lost 5 bases and the V segment lost 0 bases, leaving 6 bases of the junction unmatched. Germline-derived CDR1 and CDR2 are LNHNV and YYDKDF (reference sequence). The CDR3 loop is CATSRERTGTDNEQFF. In nucleotides, the CDR3 is TGTGCCACCAGCAGAGAGAGGACAGGGACCGACAATGAGCAGTTCTTC.